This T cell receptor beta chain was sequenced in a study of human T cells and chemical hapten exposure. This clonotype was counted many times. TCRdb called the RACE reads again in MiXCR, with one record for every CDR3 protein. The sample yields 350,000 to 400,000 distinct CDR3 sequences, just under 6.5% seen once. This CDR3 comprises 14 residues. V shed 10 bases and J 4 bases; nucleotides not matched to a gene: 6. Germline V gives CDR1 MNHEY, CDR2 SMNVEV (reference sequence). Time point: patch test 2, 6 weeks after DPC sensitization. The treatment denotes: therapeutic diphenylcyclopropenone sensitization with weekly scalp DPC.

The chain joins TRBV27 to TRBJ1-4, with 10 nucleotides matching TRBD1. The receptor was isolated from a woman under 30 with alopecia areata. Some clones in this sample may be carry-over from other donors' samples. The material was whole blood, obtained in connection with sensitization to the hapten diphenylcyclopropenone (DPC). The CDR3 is CATGTGANNEKLFF. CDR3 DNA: TGTGCCACCGGGACAGGGGCGAATAATGAAAAACTGTTTTTT.